A single sample is the source of the 14 T cell receptor beta chains below, sequenced in a study of blood T cells in healthy people across ages (dated by TCRdb to about 2015). The library was made by 5' RACE. The reads were generated on an Illumina HiSeq 2500. A second 7 to 11 cycle PCR used a sample-barcoded 5' primer and a J-beta primer mix. TCRdb took the public reads, trimmed them with fastp at Q25, ran MiXCR for clone calling and kept in-frame beta chains. When rows share a CDR3 protein, they turn into one entry using the most common DNA and genes. The table for this sample lists over 700,000 distinct CDR3 sequences; roughly 50% of them were counted only once. The ten largest clones add up to about two fifths of the sample. What was sequenced was blood. Every receptor here comes from an elderly man in good health.

The chain carries TRBV27 and TRBJ1-4, with D perhaps TRBD1 (5 bases). Trimming took 2 bases from V and 5 from J, leaving 9 bases between them. The length of the CDR3 is 14 residues. Germline-derived CDR1 and CDR2 are MNHEY and SMNVEV (reference sequence). The CDR3 coding sequence is TGTGCCAGCAGTTTACGGCGGGGGAATGAAAAACTGTTTTTT. Translated, it gives CASSLRRGNEKLFF.

This clonotype has just a few counts. The chain is built from TRBV7-3 and TRBJ2-3; D is perhaps TRBD1 (6 bases). V was trimmed by 1 base and J by 6 bases, leaving 8 bases between them. Per germline, CDR1 SGHTA and CDR2 FQGTGA. The CDR3 runs to 13 residues. The CDR3 protein is CASSLNREDTQYF. The CDR3 DNA follows: TGTGCCAGCAGCTTAAACAGGGAGGATACGCAGTATTTT.

This clonotype was recorded at least ten times. CDR3 coding DNA: TGCAGTGCTTACGGACAGGGGGCTTCCAAGACCCAGTACTTC. Its protein product is CSAYGQGASKTQYF. The rearrangement joins TRBV20-1 to TRBJ2-5; 11 bases line up with TRBD1. V shed 5 bases, J shed 6 bases, and the junction held 8 bases outside the gene matches. Germline lookup yields CDR1 DFQATT and CDR2 SNEGSKA (reference sequence). CDR3 length: 14 amino acids.

This clonotype showed up just a few times. CDR3 sequence reads: CASSRGGANNEQFF. CDR3 DNA: TGCGCCAGCAGCCGCGGGGGGGCCAACAATGAGCAGTTCTTC. This sequence joins TRBV5-1 and TRBJ2-1; TRBD2 aligns across 9 bases. The CDR3 has 14 amino acids. Germline V gene lookup returns CDR1 SGHRS and CDR2 YFSETQ. Trimming cost V 4 bases and J 5 bases; bases outside gene matches: 4.

This clonotype has a handful of counts. The V call is TRBV20-1, the J call TRBJ2-5; maybe TRBD1 (6 bases). Germline CDR1 DFQATT, CDR2 SNEGSKA (reference sequence). The CDR3 spans 13 residues. V was cut by 1 base and J by 11 bases, with 17 bases left in between. The CDR3, as DNA: TGCAGTGCTAGAGGTTCCTCGAAGGGGGAGCAGTACTTC. It encodes CSARGSSKGEQYF.

The rearrangement joins TRBV7-2 to TRBJ1-5; possibly TRBD1 for D (5 bases). Germline V gene sequence: CDR1 SGHTA, CDR2 FQGNSA. V was pared by 5 bases and J by 7 bases, with 12 bases between. The CDR3 covers 13 residues. The CDR3 here is CASSQGLRQPQHF. DNA of the CDR3: TGTGCCAGCAGCCAGGGACTCCGGCAGCCCCAGCATTTT. Full variable domain (rest looked up from reference TRBV7-2 and TRBJ1-5): GAGVSQSPSNKVTEKGKDVELRCDPISGHTALYWYRQSLGQGLEFLIYFQGNSAPDKSGLPSDRFSAERTGGSVSTLTIQRTQQEDSAVYLCASSQGLRQPQHFGDGTRLSIL.

The CDR3 nucleotides are TGTGCCATCAGTGACGCAGGGAGTGGCTACACCTTC. Encoded protein: CAISDAGSGYTF. The chain recombines TRBV10-3 with TRBJ1-2; a possible D gene is TRBD1 (5 bases). The length of the CDR3 is 12 residues. V dropped 3 bases and J dropped 7 bases, with 9 bases sitting between them. Germline CDR1 is ENHRY and CDR2 is SYGVKD.

The V gene is TRBV2, the J gene TRBJ2-5; no reliable D call. Trimming left V 3 bases short and J 11 bases short, with 13 bases between. The germline V gene encodes CDR1 SNHLY and CDR2 FYNNEI. The CDR3 contains 12 residues. CDR3 sequence reads: CASSDPHSEQYF. The CDR3 nucleotides are TGTGCCAGCAGTGACCCCCACAGTGAGCAGTACTTC.

V is TRBV20-1 and J is TRBJ2-7; 8 nucleotides line up with TRBD1. With 0 bases clipped from V and 7 bases from J, the junction kept 11 bases outside the gene matches. CDR1 DFQATT and CDR2 SNEGSKA come from the germline V gene (reference sequence). The CDR3 runs 15 residues. CDR3 bases: TGCAGTGCTAGAGACAGGGGGCGGAATGGCAATGAGCAGTACTTC. This encodes CSARDRGRNGNEQYF.

The genes are TRBV20-1 and TRBJ2-4; 8 bases line up with TRBD1. The V gene's germline CDR1 is DFQATT and CDR2 SNEGSKA (reference sequence). CDR3 length: 15 residues. V lost 3 bases, J lost 1 base, and 5 bases stayed unmatched. The CDR3 nucleotides are TGCAGTGCTAGGGCGACAGGGGTGGCCAAAAACATTCAGTACTTC. Translation gives CSARATGVAKNIQYF.

This sequence joins TRBV18 and TRBJ2-2, with a weak D call TRBD1 (6 bases). V lost 3 bases, J lost 3 bases, and 11 bases lay in between. This CDR3 has 15 amino acids. Germline V gene sequence: CDR1 KGHSH, CDR2 LQKENI. CDR3 protein: CASSPRDTYTGELFF. The CDR3 coding sequence is TGTGCCAGCTCACCTCGGGACACATACACCGGGGAGCTGTTTTTT.

V gene TRBV6-1 combines with J gene TRBJ1-4, with a weak D call TRBD1 (6 bases). Germline CDR1 reads MNHNS; CDR2 reads SASEGT. The CDR3 loop spans 15 amino acids. The V end was cut by 3 bases, the J end by 4 bases, with 12 bases between. CDR3 amino acids: CASSEGTIGNEKLFF. DNA of the CDR3: TGTGCCAGCAGTGAGGGGACAATCGGTAATGAAAAACTGTTTTTT.

The V and J genes are TRBV2 and TRBJ2-5; D might be TRBD1 (5 bases). The J call may be wrong; the DNA end is better matched by TRBJ2-7. Germline CDR1 reads SNHLY; CDR2 reads FYNNEI. The CDR3 is 14 residues long. The CDR3 DNA follows: TGTGCCATCTACCCGAGGAGACAGAGGTACGAGCAGTACTTC. Its translation is CAIYPRRQRYEQYF.

The J gene is TRBJ1-2, the V gene TRBV5-4; no definite D call. Germline CDR1 SGHNT, CDR2 YYREEE (reference sequence). The CDR3 length is 14 residues. Trimming took 4 bases from V and 4 from J, leaving 14 bases between them. The CDR3 sequence is CASSHPEGFYGYTF. CDR3 coding DNA: TGTGCCAGCAGCCACCCAGAAGGGTTCTATGGCTACACCTTC.